These T cell receptor beta chains were read from a single sample in a study of T cell responses to AZD1222 COVID-19 vaccine. Repertoires were generated with immunoSEQ multiplex PCR, while TCRdb's copy carries only in-frame clones and drops some. Of roughly 58,000 clones listed, around 85% were seen once; the top ten hold approximately 19%. Sample: peripheral blood, taken on day 0 of MenACWY control vaccination. The receptors were sampled from an adult in good health. The CDR3 runs from the conserved cysteine through the conserved F or W. Fields, in order: clone size, J gene, V gene, CDR3 protein. Clone size is given for some rows only: seen once, a few or many times, or a class if the clone is expanded.

-	TRBJ2-7	TRBV30	CAWSVSRNEQYF
-	TRBJ1-1	TRBV6-5	CASRTDRTGGTEAFF
-	TRBJ1-1	TRBV6-5	CASSYGNRVTEAFF
once	TRBJ2-3	TRBV14	CASSLWTGGSTDTQYF
-	TRBJ1-4	TRBV7-9	CASSLDGSGLEKLFF
-	TRBJ1-5	TRBV24-1	CATSLGSRPQHF
once	TRBJ2-1	TRBV28	CASSALGGVYNEQFF
-	TRBJ2-1	TRBV19	CASSLQLAGGRNEQFF
-	TRBJ2-5	TRBV14	CASSQDVASGSEQETQYF
-	TRBJ1-1	TRBV5-1	CASSKEGAPGTEAFF
few	TRBJ1-5	TRBV5-6	CASSWGQGGQPQHF
-	TRBJ1-1	TRBV5-1	CASSPPGQNTEAFF
few	TRBJ2-2	TRBV18	CASSPPYAGADTGELFF
-	TRBJ2-7	TRBV12-5	CASGPRTSGRIKHDYEQYF
-	TRBJ1-1	TRBV19	CASREGPGNTEAFF
-	TRBJ1-2	TRBV28	CASSINGRNYGYTF
-	TRBJ2-3	TRBV15	CATSDVTDPDTDTQYF
-	TRBJ1-4	TRBV18	CASSRTGREEKLFF
-	TRBJ2-1	TRBV18	CASSLVAGVDNEQFF
-	TRBJ2-3	TRBV6-6	CASSYRTEGDTQYF
once	TRBJ1-2	TRBV19	CASSWSGVRGYTF
-	TRBJ2-7	TRBV7-9	CASSSRGTGGYEQYF
-	TRBJ2-3	TRBV4-2	CASSQEPGTGSSTDTQYF
-	TRBJ2-3	TRBV7-9	CASSFRTGVGTDTQYF
-	TRBJ2-7	TRBV6-1	CASSELAGYYEQYF
few	TRBJ2-3	TRBV9	CASSSNPYRGGTDTQYF
-	TRBJ1-1	TRBV6-5	CASSYSGTGILEAFF
-	TRBJ2-7	TRBV7-2	CASSSGLAGAQQYF
once	TRBJ1-2	TRBV2	CASSLQGGTNYGYTF
-	TRBJ2-7	TRBV28	CASNPGRSYEQYF
-	TRBJ2-7	TRBV12-3/TRBV12-4	CASSHRLSYEQYF
-	TRBJ2-3	TRBV7-2	CASSDPGQGVDTQYF
-	TRBJ1-1	TRBV19	CASSIGGNTEAFF
once	TRBJ2-5	TRBV11-3	CASSLGGRPEETQYF
once	TRBJ1-5	TRBV10-1	CARTGSGQPQHF
-	TRBJ1-5	TRBV28	CVCSERNQPQHF
-	TRBJ1-4	TRBV25-1	CASSPDRGNEKLFF
once	TRBJ1-2	TRBV3-1/TRBV3-2	CASSLLGGANYGYTF
-	TRBJ2-1	TRBV21-1	CASSKKGVRSGYNEQFF
few	TRBJ2-7	TRBV3-1/TRBV3-2	CASSQTGIYEQYF
-	TRBJ1-2	TRBV5-8	CASSSDRRFNYGYTF
-	TRBJ1-4	TRBV6-1	CASKGQGRYEKLFF
-	TRBJ1-4	TRBV24-1	CATSETGAGEKLFF
once	TRBJ1-5	TRBV11-2	CASSRGINQPQHF
-	TRBJ2-1	TRBV30	CAWSVGTSGRSVQFF
once	TRBJ1-6	TRBV28	CASSSNSPLHF
-	-	TRBV21-1	CARAGQHF
-	TRBJ1-5	TRBV6-6	CASSRDRGSNQPQHF
medium-sized	TRBJ2-1	TRBV6-2/TRBV6-3	CASSLTGEFVNEQFF